Reported below is one T cell receptor beta chain. Its antigen is not known. This record belongs to a study of blood T cells in healthy people across ages. Points from the study as a whole: PBMCs were not sorted, which prevented a conclusive comparison of naive versus antigen-experienced cells.

A second 7 to 11 cycle PCR used barcoded and J-beta primers. TCRdb re-called the 5' RACE reads with MiXCR, one entry per CDR3 protein. This table holds 800,000 or so distinct CDR3 sequences, roughly 60% found once. This CDR3 has 13 amino acids. With 5 bases removed from V and 8 bases from J, the gap between germline ends came to 13 bases. This TCR was sampled from a man aged 30 to 45 in good health. This chain connects TRBV12-3 or TRBV12-4 to TRBJ1-3; D not certain. The sequenced material came from blood. In DNA, the CDR3 is TGTGCCAGCAGTCCTCACGGTTGGGACACCATATATTTT. Its protein is CASSPHGWDTIYF.